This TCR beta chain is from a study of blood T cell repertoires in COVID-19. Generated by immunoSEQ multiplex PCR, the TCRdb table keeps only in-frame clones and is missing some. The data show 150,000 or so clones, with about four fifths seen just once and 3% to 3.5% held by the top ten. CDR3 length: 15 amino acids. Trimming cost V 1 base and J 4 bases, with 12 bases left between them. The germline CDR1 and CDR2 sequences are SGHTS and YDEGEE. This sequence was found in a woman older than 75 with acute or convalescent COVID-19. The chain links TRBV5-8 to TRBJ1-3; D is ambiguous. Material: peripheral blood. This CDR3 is CASSLIAGGGNTIYF. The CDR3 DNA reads TGTGCCAGCAGCTTGATTGCGGGAGGAGGAAACACCATATATTTT.